This T cell receptor beta chain originates from a study of tumor and adjacent non-tumor tissue in lung cancer. Germline lookup yields CDR1 MNHEY and CDR2 SVGAGI. The CDR3 runs to 16 residues. No cell sorting was done before RNA was extracted from the tissue. Distant lung tissue was collected more than 3 cm away from the tumor edge. Concerning this clonotype: Germline is not matched at one junction end, which may reflect a read error.

Three rounds of nested PCR, following a modified ARM-PCR protocol, produced the TCRbeta library. TCRdb analysed the multiplex PCR reads with MiXCR anew, one entry per CDR3 protein. The sample includes 90,000 to 100,000 distinct CDR3 sequences, approximately 80% seen only once; the top ten take 30%. The receptor's source is a man between 60 and 70 years old with small cell lung cancer. Specimen: distant non-tumor lung tissue. V gene TRBV6-5 combines with J gene TRBJ1-2; D unresolved. Here the CDR3 reads CVSSYSVGIRDYGYTF. In nucleotides, the CDR3 is TGTGTCAGCAGTTATTCAGTAGGGATTAGGGACTATGGCTACACCTTC.